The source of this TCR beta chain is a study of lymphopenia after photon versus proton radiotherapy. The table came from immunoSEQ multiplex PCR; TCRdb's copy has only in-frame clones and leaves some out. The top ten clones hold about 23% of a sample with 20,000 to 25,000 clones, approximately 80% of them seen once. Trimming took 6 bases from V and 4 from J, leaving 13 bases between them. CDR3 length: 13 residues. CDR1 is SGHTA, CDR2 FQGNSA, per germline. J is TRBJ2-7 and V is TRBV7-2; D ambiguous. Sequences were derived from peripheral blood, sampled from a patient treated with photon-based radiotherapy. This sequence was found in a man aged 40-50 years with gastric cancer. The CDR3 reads CASRQTLLYEQYF. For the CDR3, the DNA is TGTGCCAGCAGACAAACCCTACTGTACGAGCAGTACTTC.